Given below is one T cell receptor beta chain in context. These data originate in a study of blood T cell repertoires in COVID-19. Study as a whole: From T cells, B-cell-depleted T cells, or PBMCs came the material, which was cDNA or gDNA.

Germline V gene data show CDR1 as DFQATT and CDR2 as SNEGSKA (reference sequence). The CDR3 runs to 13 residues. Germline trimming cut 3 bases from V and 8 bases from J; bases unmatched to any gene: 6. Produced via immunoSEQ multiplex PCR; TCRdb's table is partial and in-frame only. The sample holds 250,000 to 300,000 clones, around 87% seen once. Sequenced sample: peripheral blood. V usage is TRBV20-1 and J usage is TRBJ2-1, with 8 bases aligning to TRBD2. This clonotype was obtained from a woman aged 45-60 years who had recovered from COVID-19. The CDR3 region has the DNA TGCAGTGCTAGTACGGGAGGGATCTATGAGCAGTTCTTC. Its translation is CSASTGGIYEQFF.